This TCR beta chain was captured in a study of cytomegalovirus exposure and HLA in healthy donors. The study's findings and limits: Presence/absence analysis assumed near-uniform sequencing depth across donors.

Comments on this clone: Its antigen is as yet unknown.

Primers included in the PCR were 60 Vbeta and 13 Jbeta primers. TCRdb keeps only in-frame clones here, not all; method: immunoSEQ multiplex PCR. The sample gives 180,000 or so clones, approximately 80% of which show up once; roughly 0.098% is in the top ten. The J segment lost 5 bases and the V segment lost 5 bases, leaving 7 bases of the junction unmatched. CDR3 length: 15 residues. CDR1 and CDR2 (germline): MNHEY, SMNVEV (reference sequence). The chain links TRBV27 to TRBJ2-1, with 9 bases matching TRBD1. The clonotype was recovered from a boy younger than 10 in good health and CMV-seronegative. The material sequenced was PBMCs. CDR3 nucleotide sequence: TGTGCCAGCAGTCCCAACAGGGGGCTCCACAATGAGCAGTTCTTC. Amino acids: CASSPNRGLHNEQFF.